These T cell receptor beta chains were read from a single sample in a study of post-analysis software for immune sequencing data. Using its own MiXCR run on the PCR reads, TCRdb lists one record per CDR3 protein. The sample carries 750,000 to 950,000 distinct CDR3 sequences, approximately 53% recorded once. The material sequenced was blood. The receptors come from a girl aged 5-17 years with multiple sclerosis. The conserved cysteine and the conserved F or W are not part of the CDR3 here.

J: TRBJ2-3; V: TRBV9; CDR3: ASSVGLHTDTQY
J: TRBJ2-3; V: TRBV20-1; CDR3: SARVAGAPDTQY
J: TRBJ1-2; V: TRBV12-3/TRBV12-4; CDR3: ASSYRKNYGYT
J: TRBJ2-7; V: TRBV18; CDR3: ASSPTSYEQY
J: TRBJ1-1; V: TRBV29-1; CDR3: SVGGVMNTEAF
J: TRBJ2-3; V: TRBV20-1; CDR3: SARGMGGVSTDTQY
J: TRBJ1-1; V: TRBV6-5; CDR3: ASSYSGADEAF
J: TRBJ2-1; V: TRBV25-1; CDR3: ASSDLEGYEQF
J: TRBJ2-1; V: TRBV7-3; CDR3: ASSTEYNEQF
J: TRBJ1-2; V: TRBV27; CDR3: ASRNGRAGYT
J: TRBJ2-1; V: TRBV5-1; CDR3: ASGSSGGGPNEQF
J: TRBJ2-1; V: TRBV7-9; CDR3: ASSFGPVLF
J: NA; V: TRBV7-9; CDR3: ASRRESENIQY